These T cell receptor beta chains were read from a single sample in a study of blood T cells in healthy people across ages. TCRdb independently ran MiXCR on the 5' RACE reads; one entry per CDR3 protein. The sample shows fewer than 800,000 distinct CDR3 sequences, approximately 25% of them seen only once. These data were also filed under a second study, of T cells of mothers and their children.

The sample comprised blood. The receptor source for this set is a boy aged 10-17 years in good health. CDR3s include the opening cysteine and the closing phenylalanine or tryptophan. A D gene is named only where the DNA matches it firmly. Size values are once, few and many counts, or a class for expanded clones, and some rows have none.

d_gene,j_gene,v_gene,abundance,CDR3aa,CDR3nt
.,TRBJ1-5,TRBV7-2,many,CASSLTKDQPQHF,TGTGCCAGCAGCTTGACTAAAGATCAGCCCCAGCATTTT
.,TRBJ2-7,TRBV7-8,.,CASIPDRDSYEQYF,TGTGCCAGCATCCCAGACCGGGATTCCTACGAGCAGTACTTC
.,TRBJ2-7,TRBV19,.,CASTPTSGVNYEQYF,TGTGCCAGTACCCCAACCTCGGGAGTAAACTACGAGCAGTACTTC
TRBD2,TRBJ2-1,TRBV7-3,few,CASSLGAGGGNEQFF,TGTGCCAGCAGCTTAGGGGCGGGAGGGGGCAATGAGCAGTTCTTC
.,TRBJ1-4,TRBV5-6,.,CASSLEGEFEKLFF,TGTGCCAGCAGCTTAGAGGGGGAATTTGAAAAACTGTTTTTT
TRBD2,TRBJ2-3,TRBV7-3,few,CASSSPGLAGEF,TGTGCCAGCAGCTCCCCGGGACTAGCGGGAGAATTT
.,TRBJ2-5,TRBV21-1,.,CASSKSRAQYF,TGTGCCAGCAGCAAATCCCGAGCCCAGTACTTC
.,TRBJ2-7,TRBV4-2,many,CASSQVGQTYEQYF,TGTGCCAGCAGCCAAGTGGGACAAACCTACGAGCAGTACTTC
TRBD1,TRBJ2-7,TRBV7-9,once,CASSLTKDRRIYEQYF,TGTGCCAGCAGCTTAACAAAGGACAGGAGAATCTACGAGCAGTACTTC
TRBD2,TRBJ2-2,TRBV13,.,CASSHHREVNTGELFF,TGTGCCAGCAGCCACCACCGGGAGGTAAACACCGGGGAGCTGTTTTTT
.,TRBJ2-7,TRBV6-5,.,CASSLASDSSYEQYF,TGTGCCAGCAGTTTAGCCTCGGACAGCTCCTACGAGCAGTACTTC
TRBD1,TRBJ1-4,TRBV7-2,few,CASSLTGVPNEKLFF,TGTGCCAGCAGCTTGACAGGGGTCCCAAATGAAAAACTGTTTTTT
.,TRBJ2-7,TRBV29-1,few,CSVVGTGPTYEQYF,TGCAGCGTTGTTGGTACAGGTCCCACCTACGAGCAGTACTTC
TRBD1,TRBJ2-1,TRBV27,.,CASRLSGTGAYNEQFF,TGTGCCAGCAGGCTCTCAGGGACAGGGGCTTACAATGAGCAGTTCTTC
TRBD2,TRBJ2-5,TRBV12-3/TRBV12-4,many,CASSRLRGGETQYF,TGTGCCAGCAGTAGACTTCGGGGGGGCGAGACCCAGTACTTC
.,TRBJ2-3,TRBV7-2,.,CASSLNDAQYF,TGTGCCAGCAGCCTAAATGACGCGCAGTATTTT
TRBD1,TRBJ2-7,TRBV3-1,few,CASSLAGGLNYEQYF,TGTGCCAGCAGCCTTGCAGGGGGATTAAACTACGAGCAGTACTTC
.,TRBJ2-5,TRBV12-3/TRBV12-4,few,CASTALGHPEQYF,TGTGCCAGCACCGCTCTGGGACACCCGGAGCAGTACTTC
.,TRBJ1-5,TRBV5-6,.,CASSLGVVNQPQHF,TGTGCCAGCAGCTTGGGGGTGGTGAATCAGCCCCAGCATTTT
TRBD2,TRBJ2-1,TRBV5-1,few,CASSNGLAGGSNNEQFF,TGCGCCAGCAGCAACGGACTAGCGGGAGGATCGAACAATGAGCAGTTCTTC
.,TRBJ1-4,TRBV11-2,.,CASSLGWSSNEKLFF,TGTGCCAGCAGCTTAGGATGGAGCTCTAATGAAAAACTGTTTTTT
.,TRBJ1-5,TRBV6-6,.,CASRYTGSADQPQHF,TGTGCCAGCAGATATACGGGGAGTGCGGACCAGCCCCAGCATTTT
TRBD1,TRBJ1-2,TRBV20-1,.,CSARDRGSYGYTF,TGCAGTGCTAGGGACAGGGGGAGCTATGGCTACACCTTC
.,TRBJ2-3,TRBV9,.,CASSVSGGGADTQYF,TGTGCCAGCAGCGTAAGTGGGGGTGGCGCAGATACGCAGTATTTT
TRBD1,TRBJ2-1,TRBV7-7,many,CASSLDEGAGYEQFF,TGTGCTAGCAGCTTAGATGAGGGGGCGGGTTATGAGCAGTTCTTC
TRBD2,TRBJ2-7,TRBV7-2,.,CASSHRSGSSYEQYF,TGTGCCAGCAGTCATAGAAGCGGGAGCTCCTACGAGCAGTACTTC
TRBD1,TRBJ1-2,TRBV7-2,few,CASSESGQNYGYTF,TGTGCCAGCAGCGAGTCGGGACAGAACTATGGCTACACCTTC
TRBD1,TRBJ2-1,TRBV12-3/TRBV12-4,.,CASRRTGGMWGAPISYNEQFF,TGTGCCAGCAGGAGGACAGGGGGCATGTGGGGGGCCCCTATCTCCTACAATGAGCAGTTCTTC
TRBD2,TRBJ2-5,TRBV29-1,.,CSDRGAGGTQYF,TGCAGCGATCGGGGAGCGGGGGGGACCCAGTACTTC